This record looks at one TCR beta chain sequence and its context. The sample is drawn from a study of control samples from healthy donors and cancer patients. Per the germline V gene, CDR1 is SGHDT and CDR2 is YYEEEE. V was pared by 2 bases and J by 3 bases, with 4 bases of the junction left unmatched. This CDR3 comprises 15 residues. Assay: immunoSEQ multiplex PCR; the TCRdb copy retains only in-frame clones and omits some. The sample yields about 140,000 clones, about nine tenths seen once. The chain employs TRBV5-6 and TRBJ2-1; 8 bases map to TRBD1. The receptor was derived from a woman aged 25 to 39 in good health. Sequencing was done on a sample of blood. The CDR3 loop is CASSFGTGIYNEQFF. DNA of the CDR3: TGTGCCAGCAGCTTCGGGACAGGTATCTACAATGAGCAGTTCTTC.